A single sample is the source of the 10 T cell receptor beta chains below, sequenced in a study of blood T cell repertoires in COVID-19. Here immunoSEQ multiplex PCR was the method, and the copy in TCRdb shows in-frame clones only, minus some. In the table there are a few hundred thousand clones, approximately 86% of which are singletons. The sample taken for sequencing was peripheral blood. Source of these receptors: a woman aged 18-30 years with acute or convalescent COVID-19.

This clone was seen only once. The gene calls are TRBV29-1 and TRBJ1-6, with 8 bases aligning to TRBD1. Germline V gene lookup returns CDR1 SQVTM and CDR2 ANQGSEA. Trimming took 8 bases from V and 8 from J; bases not matched to a gene: 11. The CDR3 consists of 14 residues. The CDR3: CSTPGGVRYSPLHF. The CDR3 DNA follows: TGCAGCACGCCAGGGGGCGTCAGGTATTCACCCCTCCACTTT.

This chain joins TRBV18 and TRBJ1-6; a weak D match, TRBD1 (5 bases). The germline V and J ends were trimmed by 3 bases and 5 bases, with 14 bases remaining between them. Germline lookup yields CDR1 KGHSH and CDR2 LQKENI. The CDR3 extends over 16 amino acids. The CDR3 here is CASSPGRVVDNSPLHF. CDR3 sequence (DNA): TGTGCCAGCTCACCGGGCAGGGTCGTGGATAATTCACCCCTCCACTTT.

This clone has a handful of counts. This chain joins TRBV7-6 and TRBJ2-3; perhaps TRBD2 as D (6 bases). The CDR3 has 15 residues. V lost 5 bases to trimming and J lost 5 bases, with 17 bases between them. Germline-derived CDR1 and CDR2 are SGHVS and FNYEAQ. This chain's CDR3 is CASSPLGGTRDTQYF. CDR3 DNA: TGTGCCAGCAGCCCCCTTGGCGGGACCAGAGATACGCAGTATTTT.

The rearrangement links TRBV3-1 (or the pseudogene TRBV3-2) to TRBJ2-1, with D maybe TRBD2 (5 bases). CDR1 and CDR2 from the germline V gene are LGHDT and YNNKEL (reference sequence). Trimming removed 4 bases from V and 3 bases from J, with 7 bases in between. The length of the CDR3 is 13 residues. The CDR3 region is CASSRTHYNEQFF. CDR3 DNA: TGTGCCAGCAGCCGGACTCACTACAATGAGCAGTTCTTC.

This chain uses TRBV3-1 (or the pseudogene TRBV3-2) with TRBJ2-2; possible D gene TRBD2, 6 bases. V lost 8 bases and J 6 bases, leaving 13 bases between the germline ends. The CDR3 runs 13 residues. Germline V gene data show CDR1 as LGHDT and CDR2 as YNNKEL (reference sequence). CDR3 protein: CASRLGGSGELFF. For the CDR3, the DNA is TGTGCCAGCCGCCTCGGGGGTTCCGGGGAGCTGTTTTTT.

The gene calls are TRBV27 and TRBJ2-3; maybe TRBD2 (6 bases). The V gene lost 2 bases and the J gene lost 6 bases, with 9 bases spanning the gap. The germline V gene encodes CDR1 MNHEY and CDR2 SMNVEV (reference sequence). This CDR3 comprises 13 residues. In DNA, the CDR3 is TGTGCCAGCAGTTTAACTCGGGGGGATACGCAGTATTTT. Translating it yields CASSLTRGDTQYF.

This clone appeared a few times. The chain has TRBV6-5 and TRBJ2-1, with 12 bases fitting TRBD2. V trimming: 3 bases; J trimming: 5 bases; junction bases outside the gene matches: 5. The CDR3 runs to 16 residues. Looked up from germline, CDR1 is MNHEY and CDR2 is SVGAGI. CDR3 residues: CASSYGSSGRDNEQFF. CDR3 in DNA: TGTGCCAGCAGTTATGGGTCTAGCGGGAGGGACAATGAGCAGTTCTTC.

This clone was seen only a few times. The J gene is TRBJ2-1, the V gene TRBV7-2; maybe TRBD2 (5 bases). This CDR3 region has 14 residues. The germline V gene encodes CDR1 SGHTA and CDR2 FQGNSA. Trimming took 2 bases from V and 8 from J, leaving 13 bases between them. As DNA, the CDR3 is TGTGCCAGCAGCTTAATGGGAGTAGGAGATGAGCAGTTCTTC. Its translation is CASSLMGVGDEQFF.

V is TRBV5-4 and J is TRBJ2-5; 9 bases line up with TRBD1. The CDR3 is 14 residues long. Germline V gene sequence: CDR1 SGHNT, CDR2 YYREEE (reference sequence). V lost 0 bases, J lost 5 bases, and 2 bases stayed unmatched. The CDR3 region has the DNA TGTGCCAGCAGCTTGGACAGGGGGCTTGAGACCCAGTACTTC. Amino acids: CASSLDRGLETQYF.

V gene TRBV27 combines with J gene TRBJ2-3; 8 bases are a match to TRBD2. In germline, CDR1 is MNHEY, CDR2 SMNVEV (reference sequence). The CDR3 totals 17 residues. After removal of 5 bases from V and 2 bases from J, the junction contained 12 bases not matched to a gene. CDR3 sequence reads: CASSLVGTRYFTDTQYF. CDR3 sequence (DNA): TGTGCCAGCAGTCTAGTTGGGACTAGATATTTCACAGATACGCAGTATTTT.